This T cell receptor beta chain is from a study of T cells in Graves' hyperthyroidism and ophthalmopathy. The TCR beta CDR3 regions underwent amplification using RNA transcripts as the source. With the HTBI primer set, the TCR CDR3 went through a first round of RT-PCR. One entry per CDR3 protein, called by TCRdb with MiXCR from the multiplex PCR reads. The sample lists about 350,000 distinct CDR3 sequences; roughly 13% were seen once. This TCR came from a woman in her thirties or forties with Graves' ophthalmopathy. Sequencing input: blood.

This chain's CDR3 is CASSLRSLSSYEQYF. In DNA, the CDR3 is TGTGCCAGCAGTTTGAGAAGCCTCTCCTCCTACGAGCAGTACTTC. This chain links TRBV27 with TRBJ2-7, with no clear D. The CDR3 has 15 residues. The germline CDR1 and CDR2 sequences are MNHEY and SMNVEV (reference sequence). V was pared by 3 bases and J by 0 bases, with 12 bases between.